The T cell receptor (beta chain) under discussion was sequenced for a study of T-cell memory formation after mild COVID-19. Using its own MiXCR run on the 5' RACE reads, TCRdb lists one record per CDR3 protein. The sample lists 100,000 to 120,000 distinct CDR3 sequences, 22% occurring once. This clonotype was observed many times. Trimming cost V 4 bases and J 1 base, with 10 bases left between them. From germline, CDR1 is MNHNY and CDR2 SVGAGI (reference sequence). This CDR3 is 15 amino acids long. The clonotype comes from a young man who had mild COVID-19 (a few samples of this study predate the infection). Cell type and time point are not known. The chain employs TRBV6-6 and TRBJ2-2, with D maybe TRBD1 (5 bases). The sample comprised PBMCs or a T cell subset sorted from them (not recorded which). CDR3 region: CASSSLDRNTGELFF. DNA for the CDR3: TGTGCCAGCAGTTCGTTAGACAGGAACACCGGGGAGCTGTTTTTT.